Each of the 18 T cell receptor beta chains below was sequenced from the same sample in a study of blood T cell repertoires in COVID-19 (dated by TCRdb to 2019 to 2021). The library was obtained by the immunoSEQ multiplex PCR assay. TCRdb re-hosts the immuneACCESS table, in-frame sequences only. Its copies lack some clones; in the studies checked, an unresolved V gene accounts for under half of them, and the cause for the rest is not known. The sample includes about 250,000 clones, with roughly 89% observed a single time. Approximately 4.6% of the sample comes from the top ten. The source material was peripheral blood. Source of these receptors: a woman aged 40 to 49 who had recovered from COVID-19.

The chain recombines TRBV18 with TRBJ2-1; the D is unclear. The V gene's germline CDR1 is KGHSH and CDR2 LQKENI. CDR3 length: 15 amino acids. The V and J ends lost 2 bases and 5 bases respectively, with 13 bases between them. The CDR3 reads CASSPNEAPHNEQFF. The CDR3, as DNA: TGTGCCAGCTCACCAAACGAGGCTCCTCACAATGAGCAGTTCTTC.

This clone was seen a single time. J is TRBJ1-2 and V is TRBV19; possibly TRBD1 for D (5 bases). The germline V and J ends were trimmed by 10 bases and 1 base, with 16 bases remaining between them. In germline, CDR1 is LNHDA, CDR2 SQIVND (reference sequence). The CDR3 extends over 14 amino acids. CDR3 sequence: CATKYSGDNYGYTF. The CDR3 region has the DNA TGTGCCACCAAATACTCGGGGGATAACTATGGCTACACCTTC.

The genes are TRBV10-3 and TRBJ1-6; D perhaps matches TRBD1 (5 bases). V lost 10 bases and J lost 5, with 18 bases in between. This CDR3 is 15 amino acids long. Germline CDR1 reads ENHRY; CDR2 reads SYGVKD. DNA for the CDR3: TGTGCCACCTCTAGCGAGGGGCTACATAATTCACCCCTCCACTTT. This gives the protein CATSSEGLHNSPLHF.

This chain uses TRBV29-1 with TRBJ2-2, with 7 bases matching TRBD1. The J segment lost 2 bases and the V segment lost 7 bases, leaving 22 bases of the junction unmatched. The CDR3 extends over 19 amino acids. Germline CDR1 SQVTM, CDR2 ANQGSEA. This chain's CDR3 is CSATERARQGSSNTGELFF. The CDR3 bases are TGCAGCGCCACCGAAAGGGCCAGACAGGGATCGAGTAACACCGGGGAGCTGTTTTTT.

The chain uses TRBV18 and TRBJ1-4; D may be TRBD1 (5 bases). Germline V gene lookup returns CDR1 KGHSH and CDR2 LQKENI. Trimming stripped 3 bases from V and 8 bases from J, with 19 bases between. This CDR3 contains 16 residues. CDR3 sequence: CASSPGGPPRREKLFF. The CDR3, as DNA: TGTGCCAGCTCACCGGGGGGACCTCCGAGAAGGGAAAAACTGTTTTTT. The full variable domain, its missing parts supplied by reference TRBV18 and TRBJ1-4, is NAGVMQNPRHLVRRRGQEARLRCSPMKGHSHVYWYRQLPEEGLKFMVYLQKENIIDESGMPKERFSAEFPKEGPSILRIQQVVRGDSAAYFCASSPGGPPRREKLFFGSGTQLSVL.

This chain links TRBV11-3 with TRBJ2-2, with D possibly matching TRBD2 (5 bases). Germline V gene data show CDR1 as SGHNT and CDR2 as YENEEA. With 5 bases removed from V and 7 bases from J, the gap between germline ends came to 11 bases. This CDR3 has 13 residues. CDR3 in DNA: TGTGCCAGCAGCCTTCAGCGGAACGGGGAGCTGTTTTTT. This encodes CASSLQRNGELFF.

The chain carries TRBV11-3 and TRBJ1-1, with 9 bases lining up with TRBD1. The CDR3 spans 11 residues. Germline CDR1 is SGHNT and CDR2 is YENEEA. J was trimmed by 8 bases and V by 9 bases; bases with no gene match: 4. CDR3 coding DNA: TGTGCCAGTAGAGACAGGGGGGAAGCTTTCTTT. This sequence encodes CASRDRGEAFF.

Details on this clone: This sample includes further DNA sequences coding for the same CDR3. The gene calls are TRBV6-2 or TRBV6-3 and TRBJ1-2; D is unresolved. V was shortened by 2 bases and J by 6 bases, with 7 bases between the two germline ends. Germline V gene data show CDR1 as MNHEY and CDR2 as SVGEGT. The CDR3 loop spans 12 amino acids. CDR3 protein: CASSYGGNGYTF. DNA for the CDR3: TGTGCCAGCAGTTACGGAGGAAATGGCTACACCTTC.

The chain has TRBV10-3 and TRBJ1-1; 7 bases map to TRBD1. Looked up from germline, CDR1 is ENHRY and CDR2 is SYGVKD. V dropped 0 bases and J dropped 3; count of bases not matched to a gene: 4. The CDR3 is made up of 15 amino acids. CDR3 DNA sequence: TGTGCCATCAGTGAGTCTTTGGGACAGTACACTGAAGCTTTCTTT. Translating it yields CAISESLGQYTEAFF.

This clone occurred a few times. The chain uses TRBV10-1 and TRBJ2-1; D remains unclear. The CDR3 runs to 12 residues. Germline V gives CDR1 WNHNN, CDR2 SYGVQD (reference sequence). The V end was cut by 5 bases, the J end by 7 bases, with 9 bases between. CDR3 region: CASSRSNNEQFF. In nucleotides, the CDR3 is TGCGCCAGCAGTAGGAGTAATAATGAGCAGTTCTTC.

J is TRBJ1-2 and V is TRBV30; 11 bases map to TRBD1. The germline gives CDR1 GTSNPN, CDR2 SVGIG (reference sequence). The V and J ends lost 5 bases and 6 bases, in that order; junction bases with no gene match: 11. The CDR3 sequence is 15 residues long. The CDR3 nucleotides are TGTGCCTGGCCGGACAGGGGGCCTTCAAAGAATGGCTACACCTTC. Translated: CAWPDRGPSKNGYTF.

This clone occurred a few times. The chain combines TRBV28 with TRBJ1-5; D uncertain. Looked up from germline, CDR1 is MDHEN and CDR2 is SYDVKM. V was shortened by 6 bases and J by 4 bases, with 19 bases between the two germline ends. The CDR3 is 16 amino acids. Here the CDR3 reads CASSPVVQSVNQPQHF. CDR3 sequence (DNA): TGTGCCAGCAGCCCCGTGGTACAGAGTGTTAATCAGCCCCAGCATTTT.

This clone came up once. CDR3 region: CASRTTGGSEKLFF. As DNA, the CDR3 is TGTGCCAGCAGGACAACAGGGGGCTCTGAAAAACTGTTTTTT. The chain has TRBV11-1 and TRBJ1-4; 9 bases are shared with TRBD1. The J segment lost 7 bases and the V segment lost 6 bases, leaving 6 bases of the junction unmatched. The CDR3 loop spans 14 amino acids. Germline CDR1 and CDR2: SGHAT and FQDESV (reference sequence).

This clone was detected a few times. The V call is TRBV9, the J call TRBJ2-1; 8 bases line up with TRBD2. This CDR3 comprises 15 residues. From germline, CDR1 is SGDLS and CDR2 YYNGEE. Trimming at V came to 0 bases and at J to 4 bases, leaving 3 bases not matched to a gene. In DNA, the CDR3 is TGTGCCAGCAGCGTAGCGGCGGGAGGTTACAATGAGCAGTTCTTC. This translates into CASSVAAGGYNEQFF.

This clone showed up just once. The rearrangement links TRBV28 to TRBJ1-6, with 8 bases that match TRBD1. Germline CDR1 is MDHEN and CDR2 is SYDVKM. V dropped 4 bases and J dropped 10; count of bases not matched to a gene: 9. The CDR3 runs 15 residues. The CDR3 bases are TGTGCCAGCAGTTCCGGACAGGGAGATCAGTCACCCCTCCACTTT. Translated: CASSSGQGDQSPLHF.

The chain links TRBV7-2 to TRBJ2-5; D possibly corresponds to TRBD2 (6 bases). CDR1 SGHTA and CDR2 FQGNSA come from the germline V gene. This CDR3 is 14 amino acids long. V lost 5 bases and J lost 7, with 17 bases in between. CDR3: CASSLPGRPGTQYF. In DNA form, the CDR3 reads TGTGCCAGCAGCCTCCCCGGGAGACCCGGGACCCAGTACTTC.

This sequence joins TRBV5-1 and TRBJ2-7, with TRBD1 matching over 7 bases. The germline V gene encodes CDR1 SGHRS and CDR2 YFSETQ. V trimming: 4 bases; J trimming: 3 bases; junction bases outside the gene matches: 13. The CDR3 is 16 amino acids. CDR3 sequence: CASSRSGQRTFYEQYF. CDR3 DNA: TGCGCCAGCAGCCGATCGGGACAGCGAACTTTCTACGAGCAGTACTTC. The variable domain in full, completed from reference TRBV5-1 and TRBJ2-7, reads KAGVTQTPRYLIKTRGQQVTLSCSPISGHRSVSWYQQTPGQGLQFLFEYFSETQRNKGNFPGRFSGRQFSNSRSEMNVSTLELGDSALYLCASSRSGQRTFYEQYFGPGTRLTVT.

The chain joins TRBV4-1 to TRBJ2-7; 10 positions agree with TRBD2. V lost 3 bases, J lost 1 base, and 9 bases stayed unmatched. The germline V gene encodes CDR1 MGHRA and CDR2 YSYEKL. The CDR3 is 17 amino acids. The CDR3 bases are TGCGCCAGCAGCCACCCTAATAGCGGGGGGACTTCCTACGAGCAGTACTTC. Encoded protein: CASSHPNSGGTSYEQYF.